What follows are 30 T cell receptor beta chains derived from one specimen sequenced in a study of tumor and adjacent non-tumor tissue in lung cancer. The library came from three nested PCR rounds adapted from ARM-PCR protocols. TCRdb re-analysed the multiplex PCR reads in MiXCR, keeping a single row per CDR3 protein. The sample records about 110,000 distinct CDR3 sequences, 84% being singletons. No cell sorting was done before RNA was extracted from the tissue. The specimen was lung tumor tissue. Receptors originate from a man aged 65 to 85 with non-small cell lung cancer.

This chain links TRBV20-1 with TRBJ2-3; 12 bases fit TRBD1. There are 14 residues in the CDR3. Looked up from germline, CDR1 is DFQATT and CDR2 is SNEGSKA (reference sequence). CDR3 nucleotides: TGCACTGACCCGGGACAGGGGGCTCCAGATACGCAGTATTTT. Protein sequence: CTDPGQGAPDTQYF.

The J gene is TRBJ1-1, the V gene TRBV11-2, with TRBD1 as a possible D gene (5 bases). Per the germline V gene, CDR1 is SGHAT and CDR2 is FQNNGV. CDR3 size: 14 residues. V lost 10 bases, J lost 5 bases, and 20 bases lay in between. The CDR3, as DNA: TGTGCCATCACTAGGGCGGGGGGGGATACTGAAGCTTTCTTT. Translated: CAITRAGGDTEAFF.

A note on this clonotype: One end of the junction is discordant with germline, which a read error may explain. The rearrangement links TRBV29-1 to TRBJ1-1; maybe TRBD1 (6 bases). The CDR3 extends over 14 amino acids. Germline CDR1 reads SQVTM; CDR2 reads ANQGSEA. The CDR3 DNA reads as TGCAACGTTCTGGACAAGGGCAGGGGCACTGAAGCTTTCTTT. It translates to CNVLDKGRGTEAFF.

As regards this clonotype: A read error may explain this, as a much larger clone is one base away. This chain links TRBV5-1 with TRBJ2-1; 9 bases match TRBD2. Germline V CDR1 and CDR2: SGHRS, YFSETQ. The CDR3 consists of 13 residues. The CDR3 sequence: CASSEAGGNGQFF. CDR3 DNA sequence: TGCGCCAGCAGTGAGGCGGGAGGGAATGGGCAGTTCTTC.

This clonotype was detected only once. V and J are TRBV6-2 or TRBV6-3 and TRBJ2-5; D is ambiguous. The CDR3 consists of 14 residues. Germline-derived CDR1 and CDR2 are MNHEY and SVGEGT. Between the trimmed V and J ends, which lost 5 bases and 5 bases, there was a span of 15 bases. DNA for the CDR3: TGTGCCAGCAGTACAAATTCAAGCCGGGAGACCCAGTACTTC. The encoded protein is CASSTNSSRETQYF.

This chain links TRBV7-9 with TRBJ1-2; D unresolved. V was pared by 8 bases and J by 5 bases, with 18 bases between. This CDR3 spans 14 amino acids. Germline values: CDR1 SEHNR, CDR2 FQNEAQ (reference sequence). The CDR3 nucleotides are TGTGCCAGCGGTCCGTCGGGGAGTAAATATGGCTACACCTTC. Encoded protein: CASGPSGSKYGYTF.

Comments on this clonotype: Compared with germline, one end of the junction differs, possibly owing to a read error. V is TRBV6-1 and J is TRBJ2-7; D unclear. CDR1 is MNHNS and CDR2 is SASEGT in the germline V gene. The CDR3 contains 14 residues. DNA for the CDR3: TGTGCCAGCACTGAAGCACGCGGAACAAGGGAGCAGTACTTC. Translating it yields CASTEARGTREQYF.

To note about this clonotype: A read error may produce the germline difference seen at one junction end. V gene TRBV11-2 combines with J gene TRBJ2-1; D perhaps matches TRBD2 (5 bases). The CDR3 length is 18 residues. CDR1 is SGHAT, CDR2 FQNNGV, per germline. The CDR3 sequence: CARSLHVRVWASYNERFF. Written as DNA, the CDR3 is TGTGCCAGGAGCTTACATGTGCGGGTCTGGGCCTCCTACAATGAGCGGTTCTTC.

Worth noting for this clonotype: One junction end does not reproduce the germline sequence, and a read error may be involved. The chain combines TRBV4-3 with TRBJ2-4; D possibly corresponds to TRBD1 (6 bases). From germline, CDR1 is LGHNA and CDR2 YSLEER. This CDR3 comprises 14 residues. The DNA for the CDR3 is TGTGCCAGCAGGCAGACAGGAGCCAAAAACATTCAGTACTTC. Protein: CASRQTGAKNIQYF.

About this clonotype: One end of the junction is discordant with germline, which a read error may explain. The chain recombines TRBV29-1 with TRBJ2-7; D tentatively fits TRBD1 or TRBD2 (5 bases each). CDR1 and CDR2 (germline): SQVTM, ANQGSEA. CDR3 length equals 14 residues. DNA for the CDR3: TGCAGCCTTGGGGGTCAGCGCGGCTCCTACGAGCTGTACTTC. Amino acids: CSLGGQRGSYELYF.

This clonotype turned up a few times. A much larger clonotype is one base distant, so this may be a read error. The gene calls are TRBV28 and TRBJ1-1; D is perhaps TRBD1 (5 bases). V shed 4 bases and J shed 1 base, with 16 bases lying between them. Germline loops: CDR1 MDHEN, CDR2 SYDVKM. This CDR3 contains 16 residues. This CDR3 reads CASSSLWGLENTEAFF. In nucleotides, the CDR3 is TGTGCCAGCAGTTCTCTGTGGGGCCTCGAGAACACTGAAGCTTTCTTT.

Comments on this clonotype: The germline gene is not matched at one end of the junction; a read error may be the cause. CDR3 protein: CASCKGLAGSHEQYF. The CDR3 region has the DNA TGCGCCAGCTGCAAAGGACTAGCGGGCTCCCACGAGCAGTACTTC. V gene TRBV4-1 combines with J gene TRBJ2-7; 11 bases are a match to TRBD2. CDR1 is MGHRA, CDR2 YSYEKL, per germline. The CDR3 runs to 15 residues.

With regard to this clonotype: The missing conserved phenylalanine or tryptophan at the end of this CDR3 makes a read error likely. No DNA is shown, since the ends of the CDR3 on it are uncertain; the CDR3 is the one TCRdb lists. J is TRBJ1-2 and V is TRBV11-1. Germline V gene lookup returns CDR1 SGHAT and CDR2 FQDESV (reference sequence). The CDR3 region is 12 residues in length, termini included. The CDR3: CASSLYRYSYNS.

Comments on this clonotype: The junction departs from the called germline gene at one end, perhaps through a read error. In DNA form, the CDR3 reads TGCGCTAACAGCCAAGGGATGACAGCAAGTTCCTGTAATTCACCCCTCAACTTT. Its protein product is CANSQGMTASSCNSPLNF. The rearrangement uses TRBV4-1 and TRBJ1-6, with D perhaps TRBD1 (5 bases). Germline CDR1 reads MGHRA; CDR2 reads YSYEKL. This CDR3 spans 18 amino acids.

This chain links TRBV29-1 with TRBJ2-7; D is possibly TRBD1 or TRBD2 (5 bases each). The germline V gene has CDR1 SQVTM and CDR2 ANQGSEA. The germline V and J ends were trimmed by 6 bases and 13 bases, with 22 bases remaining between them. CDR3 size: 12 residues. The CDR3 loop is CSVRDVTYGHYF. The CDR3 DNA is TGCAGCGTGAGGGACGTCACCTACGGGCATTACTTC.

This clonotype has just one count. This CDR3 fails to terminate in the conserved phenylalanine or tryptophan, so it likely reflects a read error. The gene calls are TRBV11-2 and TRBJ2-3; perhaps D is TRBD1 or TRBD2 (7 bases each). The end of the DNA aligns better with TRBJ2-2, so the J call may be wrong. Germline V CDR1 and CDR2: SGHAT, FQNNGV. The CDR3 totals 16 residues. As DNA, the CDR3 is TGTGCCAGCAGCTTAACTCAGGGGGGGAGCACAGATACGCTGTTTACT. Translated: CASSLTQGGSTDTLFT.

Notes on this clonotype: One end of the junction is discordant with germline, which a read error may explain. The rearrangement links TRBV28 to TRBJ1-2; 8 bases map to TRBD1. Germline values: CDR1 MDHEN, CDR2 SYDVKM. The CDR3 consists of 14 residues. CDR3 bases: TGTGTCAGCAGAGGACAGGGCAAGGGGTATGACTACACCTTC. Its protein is CVSRGQGKGYDYTF.

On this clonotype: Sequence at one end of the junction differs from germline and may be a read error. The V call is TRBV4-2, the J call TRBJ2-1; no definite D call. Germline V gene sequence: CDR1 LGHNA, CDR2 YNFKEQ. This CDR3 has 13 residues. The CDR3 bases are TGTGCCAGCAGCCAAGTGAATAACAATGATCAGTTTTTC. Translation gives CASSQVNNNDQFF.

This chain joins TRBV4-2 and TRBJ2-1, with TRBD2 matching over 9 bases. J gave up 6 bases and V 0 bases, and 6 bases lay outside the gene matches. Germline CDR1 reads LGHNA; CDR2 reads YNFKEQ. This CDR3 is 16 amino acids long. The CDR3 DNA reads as TGTGCCAGCAGCCAAGATGGACTAGCGACAGGCAATGAGCAGTTCTTC. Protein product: CASSQDGLATGNEQFF.

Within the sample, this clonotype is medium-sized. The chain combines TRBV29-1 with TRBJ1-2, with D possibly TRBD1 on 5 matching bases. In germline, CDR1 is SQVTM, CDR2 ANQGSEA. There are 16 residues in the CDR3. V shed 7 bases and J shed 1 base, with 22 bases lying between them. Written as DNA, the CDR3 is TGCAGCGCTCTCCCCTACCTGGGACCAGATAACTATGGCTACACCTTC. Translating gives CSALPYLGPDNYGYTF.

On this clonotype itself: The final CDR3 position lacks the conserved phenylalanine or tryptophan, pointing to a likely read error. CDR3 sequence: CASSQGDETYAETQYS. CDR3 DNA sequence: TGTGCCAGCAGCCAAGGAGATGAGACCTATGCGGAGACCCAGTACTCC. The chain joins TRBV4-2 to TRBJ2-5; no firm D call. Trimming removed 1 base from V and 5 bases from J, with 17 bases in between. Germline values: CDR1 LGHNA, CDR2 YNFKEQ. The CDR3 totals 16 residues.

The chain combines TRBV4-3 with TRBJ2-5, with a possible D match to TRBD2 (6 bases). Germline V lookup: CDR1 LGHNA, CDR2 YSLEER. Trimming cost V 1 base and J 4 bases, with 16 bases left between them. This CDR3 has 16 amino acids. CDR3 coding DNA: TGCGCCAGCAGCCAAGCTGGAGGGGTAGGACGAGAGACCCAGTACTTC. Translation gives CASSQAGGVGRETQYF.

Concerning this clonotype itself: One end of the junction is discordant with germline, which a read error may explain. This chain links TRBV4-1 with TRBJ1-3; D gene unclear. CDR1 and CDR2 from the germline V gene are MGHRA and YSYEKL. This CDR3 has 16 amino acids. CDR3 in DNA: TGCGCCAGCAGTCAAGATCTTCTCGGGCCTCGAAACACCATATATTTT. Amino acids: CASSQDLLGPRNTIYF.

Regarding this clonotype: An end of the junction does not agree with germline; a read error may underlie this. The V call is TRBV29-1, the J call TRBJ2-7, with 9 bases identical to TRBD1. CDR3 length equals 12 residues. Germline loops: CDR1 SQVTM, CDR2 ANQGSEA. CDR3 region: CSGLTGGNEHYF. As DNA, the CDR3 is TGCAGCGGCCTTACAGGGGGCAACGAGCATTACTTC.

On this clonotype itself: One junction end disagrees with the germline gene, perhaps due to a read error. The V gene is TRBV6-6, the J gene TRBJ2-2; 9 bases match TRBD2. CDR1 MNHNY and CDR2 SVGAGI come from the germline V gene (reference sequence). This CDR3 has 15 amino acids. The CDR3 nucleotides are TGTGCCAGCAGCCATAGCGGGGGCCGCGCCGGGGAGCTGTCTTTT. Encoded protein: CASSHSGGRAGELSF.

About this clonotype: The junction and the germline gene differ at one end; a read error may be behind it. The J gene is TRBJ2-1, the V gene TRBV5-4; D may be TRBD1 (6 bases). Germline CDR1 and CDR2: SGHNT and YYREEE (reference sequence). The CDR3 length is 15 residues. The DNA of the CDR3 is TGTGCCAGCAGATCTGGGGGCAGGGTGGGGAATGAGCAGCTCTTC. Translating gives CASRSGGRVGNEQLF.

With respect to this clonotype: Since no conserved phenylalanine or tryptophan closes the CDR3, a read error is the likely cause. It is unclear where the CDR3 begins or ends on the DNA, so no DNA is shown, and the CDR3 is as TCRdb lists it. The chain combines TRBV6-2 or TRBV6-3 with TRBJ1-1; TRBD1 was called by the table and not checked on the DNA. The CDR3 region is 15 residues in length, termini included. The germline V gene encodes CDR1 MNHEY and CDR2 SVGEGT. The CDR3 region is CASSKRGSGVTEVFI.

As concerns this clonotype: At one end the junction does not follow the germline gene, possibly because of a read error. As DNA, the CDR3 is TGTGCCAGCATTTTAGGACGGCCGGTTACTTACCACAATGAGCAGTTCTTC. Its translation is CASILGRPVTYHNEQFF. The rearrangement links TRBV12-3 or TRBV12-4 to TRBJ2-1; D ambiguous. The CDR3 is 17 amino acids.

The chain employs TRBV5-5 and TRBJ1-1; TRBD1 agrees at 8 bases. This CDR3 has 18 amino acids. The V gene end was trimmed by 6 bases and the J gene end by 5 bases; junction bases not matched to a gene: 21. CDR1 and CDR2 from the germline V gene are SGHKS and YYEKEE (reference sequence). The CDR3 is CASNYKPGQAASMTEAFF. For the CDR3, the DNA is TGTGCCAGCAATTACAAGCCGGGACAGGCGGCGAGTATGACTGAAGCTTTCTTT.

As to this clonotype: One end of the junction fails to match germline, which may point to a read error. CDR3 DNA sequence: TGTGCCAGCACCCCCCGGCCTGAACAGGGGCCACATGAGCTGTTCTTC. Translation gives CASTPRPEQGPHELFF. This chain joins TRBV11-1 and TRBJ2-1; 7 bases map to TRBD1. CDR1 SGHAT and CDR2 FQDESV come from the germline V gene (reference sequence). The CDR3 is 16 amino acids.